These 27 T cell receptor beta chains came from one sample sequenced in a study of post-analysis software for immune sequencing data. Study-wide results and caveats: Several TRBV segments were more frequent in patients than controls; TRBV5-6, TRBV5-1 and TRBV20-1 belonged to this group.

These receptors' targets are unknown. Every TCR beta cDNA library bore unique molecular identifiers. MiXCR, applied by TCRdb to the PCR reads, yields one record per CDR3 protein. The sample carries 650,000 to 850,000 distinct CDR3 sequences, 53% recorded once. The sequenced material came from blood. All receptors come from a girl under 18 with multiple sclerosis.

The chain joins TRBV10-2 to TRBJ2-3, with TRBD2 identical over 7 bases. After removal of 6 bases from V and 2 bases from J, the junction contained 8 bases not matched to a gene. CDR3 size: 15 residues. Germline V lookup: CDR1 WSHSY, CDR2 SAAADI. CDR3 DNA: TGCGCCAGCAGCCCTAGCGGATACGCCACAGATACGCAGTATTTT. Translation: CASSPSGYATDTQYF.

The V call is TRBV12-3 or TRBV12-4, the J call TRBJ2-3; a weak D match, TRBD2 (6 bases). The CDR3 loop spans 14 amino acids. Between the trimmed V and J ends, which lost 6 bases and 6 bases, there was a span of 16 bases. CDR3 loop: CASRGSPRGDTQYF. CDR3 bases: TGTGCCAGCAGGGGGTCCCCCCGGGGGGATACGCAGTATTTT.

The sample holds a few counts of this clonotype. V usage is TRBV13 and J usage is TRBJ1-1; D is ambiguous. Germline V gene data show CDR1 as PRHDT and CDR2 as FYEKMQ (reference sequence). The CDR3 runs 12 residues. V shed 0 bases and J shed 4 bases, with 3 bases lying between them. CDR3 nucleotide sequence: TGTGCCAGCAGCTTAGGTACCACTGAAGCTTTCTTT. Translating gives CASSLGTTEAFF.

The V gene is TRBV14, the J gene TRBJ2-1; no firm D call. CDR3 length: 16 residues. Deletions cut 0 bases from V and 4 bases from J, with 13 bases between. Germline CDR1 is SGHDN and CDR2 is FVKESK. CDR3 in DNA: TGTGCCAGCAGCCAAGATAGTGGCGGAATTTACAATGAGCAGTTCTTC. Translated, it gives CASSQDSGGIYNEQFF. Together with reference TRBV14 and TRBJ2-1, the CDR3 gives the full variable domain: EAGVTQFPSHSVIEKGQTVTLRCDPISGHDNLYWYRRVMGKEIKFLLHFVKESKQDESGMPNNRFLAERTGGTYSTLKVQPAELEDSGVYFCASSQDSGGIYNEQFFGPGTRLTVL.

This CDR3 reads CASSVEGGRAYEQYF. CDR3 sequence (DNA): TGTGCCAGCAGCGTAGAGGGCGGGAGGGCCTACGAGCAGTACTTC. This chain links TRBV9 with TRBJ2-5; 9 bases map to TRBD2. The DNA matches TRBJ2-7 better at its end, which makes the J call doubtful. The CDR3 sequence is 15 residues long. Germline V CDR1 and CDR2: SGDLS, YYNGEE.

This chain connects TRBV12-3 or TRBV12-4 to TRBJ1-2; 10 nucleotides match TRBD1. This CDR3 region has 15 residues. J gave up 4 bases and V 5 bases, and 7 bases lay outside the gene matches. DNA of the CDR3: TGTGCCAGCAGTCCGGGGACAGGGGAACCCTATGGCTACACCTTC. Its translation: CASSPGTGEPYGYTF.

The rearrangement joins TRBV12-3 or TRBV12-4 to TRBJ2-3; D gene ambiguous. The CDR3 is made up of 13 amino acids. V dropped 6 bases and J dropped 2 bases, with 9 bases sitting between them. The CDR3 nucleotides read TGTGCCAGCAGCGACATAAACACAGATACGCAGTATTTT. Its translation: CASSDINTDTQYF.

This clonotype turned up a few times. The V gene is TRBV20-1, the J gene TRBJ2-1; TRBD2 matches 12 bases. V was pared by 6 bases and J by 10 bases, with 10 bases of the junction left unmatched. Germline V gene sequence: CDR1 DFQATT, CDR2 SNEGSKA (reference sequence). This CDR3 is 14 amino acids long. The CDR3 reads CSAQPLTSGGEQFF. The CDR3 coding sequence is TGCAGTGCCCAACCCCTCACTAGCGGGGGGGAGCAGTTCTTC.

The V and J genes are TRBV9 and TRBJ2-3; maybe TRBD2 (6 bases). The CDR3 totals 17 residues. Per the germline V gene, CDR1 is SGDLS and CDR2 is YYNGEE. V was cut by 3 bases and J by 6 bases, with 23 bases left in between. Here the CDR3 reads CASSASSSGGLYDTQYF. DNA for the CDR3: TGTGCCAGCAGCGCCTCGAGTTCCGGGGGTTTATATGATACGCAGTATTTT.

V is TRBV11-1 and J is TRBJ2-6; D remains ambiguous. The V and J ends lost 8 bases and 0 bases respectively, with 8 bases between them. In germline, CDR1 is SGHAT, CDR2 FQDESV (reference sequence). The CDR3 runs 14 residues. CDR3 in amino acids: CASLLGSGANVLTF. The CDR3 nucleotides are TGTGCCAGCCTTTTGGGCTCTGGGGCCAACGTCCTGACTTTC. Based on the CDR3 plus reference TRBV11-1 and TRBJ2-6, the full variable domain is EAEVAQSPRYKITEKSQAVAFWCDPISGHATLYWYRQILGQGPELLVQFQDESVVDDSQLPKDRFSAERLKGVDSTLKIQPAELGDSAMYLCASLLGSGANVLTFGAGSRLTVL.

The chain couples TRBV12-3 or TRBV12-4 to TRBJ2-1; 9 positions agree with TRBD2. V lost 2 bases, J lost 6 bases, and 11 bases stayed unmatched. The CDR3 covers 17 residues. The CDR3 coding sequence is TGTGCCAGCAGTTTATGGCTAGCGGGGACGTCTAGCAATGAGCAGTTCTTC. It specifies CASSLWLAGTSSNEQFF.

J is TRBJ1-1 and V is TRBV29-1; D gene ambiguous. Trimming removed 4 bases from V and 0 bases from J, with 9 bases in between. The CDR3 sequence is 13 residues long. Per the germline V gene, CDR1 is SQVTM and CDR2 is ANQGSEA. Here the CDR3 DNA reads TGCAGCGTTGCCCTTTTGATGAACACTGAAGCTTTCTTT. This translates into CSVALLMNTEAFF.

The J gene is TRBJ2-1, the V gene TRBV20-1; TRBD2 matches 13 bases. The CDR3 has 18 residues. V lost 2 bases and J lost 0; bases outside the gene matches: 7. Looked up from germline, CDR1 is DFQATT and CDR2 is SNEGSKA (reference sequence). CDR3 sequence reads: CSARSGLAGTRSYNEQFF. The CDR3 DNA is TGCAGTGCTAGATCGGGACTAGCGGGAACTCGCTCCTACAATGAGCAGTTCTTC.

This clonotype was recorded many times. Written as DNA, the CDR3 is TGTGCCAGCAGTTACAGGAGCTCTAACTATGGCTACACCTTC. This translates into CASSYRSSNYGYTF. This chain links TRBV6-5 with TRBJ1-2; D remains unclear. Germline CDR1 and CDR2: MNHEY and SVGAGI. V was trimmed by 2 bases and J by 0 bases, leaving 7 bases between them. The CDR3 loop spans 14 amino acids.

This chain links TRBV7-2 with TRBJ1-2; D unresolved. The germline gives CDR1 SGHTA, CDR2 FQGNSA. Trimming pared 0 bases from V and 2 bases from J, leaving 10 bases between. The CDR3 loop spans 15 amino acids. CDR3 region: CASSLAQAANYGYTF. The CDR3 coding sequence is TGTGCCAGCAGCTTAGCGCAGGCAGCGAACTATGGCTACACCTTC.

This clonotype was counted a few times. The J gene is TRBJ2-2, the V gene TRBV7-2, with D maybe TRBD1 (6 bases). This CDR3 has 18 amino acids. Per the germline V gene, CDR1 is SGHTA and CDR2 is FQGNSA. Trimming took 1 base from V and 3 from J, leaving 18 bases between them. The CDR3 sequence is CASSLVGTPGTYTGELFF. CDR3 in DNA: TGTGCCAGCAGCTTAGTGGGGACCCCCGGGACATACACCGGGGAGCTGTTTTTT.

This sequence joins TRBV5-6 and TRBJ2-1; D gene unclear. Germline CDR1 SGHDT, CDR2 YYEEEE. The CDR3 runs 13 residues. The V gene lost 0 bases and the J gene lost 5 bases, with 6 bases spanning the gap. This CDR3 is CASSLGQDNEQFF. In DNA, the CDR3 is TGTGCCAGCAGCTTGGGACAAGACAATGAGCAGTTCTTC.

The V gene is TRBV20-1, the J gene TRBJ2-1; D not certain. The ends were cut back, 5 bases at V and 6 bases at J, with 8 bases in the middle. CDR3 length: 11 amino acids. Germline lookup yields CDR1 DFQATT and CDR2 SNEGSKA (reference sequence). CDR3 sequence: CSARPPNEQFF. In DNA, the CDR3 is TGCAGTGCTCGCCCACCCAATGAGCAGTTCTTC.

This clonotype was seen only a few times. The gene calls are TRBV5-1 and TRBJ1-2, with D possibly matching TRBD1 (6 bases). Germline V CDR1 and CDR2: SGHRS, YFSETQ. Trimming cost V 3 bases and J 8 bases, with 17 bases left between them. The CDR3 runs to 14 residues. The CDR3 loop is CASSYGQLGRGYTF. In DNA, the CDR3 is TGCGCCAGCAGCTACGGACAGTTAGGAAGGGGCTACACCTTC.

This clonotype was seen a few times. V and J are TRBV12-3 or TRBV12-4 and TRBJ1-4; TRBD1 might be the D (5 bases). Trimming stripped 3 bases from V and 9 bases from J, with 8 bases between. The length of the CDR3 is 12 residues. The CDR3 DNA reads as TGTGCCAGCAGTTTTCGGGGCAAAAAACTGTTTTTT. Amino acids: CASSFRGKKLFF.

CDR3 residues: CSASLSPFSYEQYF. DNA of the CDR3: TGCAGTGCTAGTTTGTCCCCCTTCTCCTACGAGCAGTACTTC. The chain is built from TRBV20-1 and TRBJ2-7; D not certain. The length of the CDR3 is 14 residues. Deletions cut 3 bases from V and 0 bases from J, with 12 bases between. Germline V lookup: CDR1 DFQATT, CDR2 SNEGSKA (reference sequence).

About this clonotype itself: Compared with germline, one end of the junction differs, possibly owing to a read error. V and J are TRBV7-2 and TRBJ2-1; D possibly uses TRBD1 or TRBD2 (7 bases each). Germline loops: CDR1 SGHTA, CDR2 FQGNSA. The CDR3 spans 16 residues. The chain's CDR3 is CAGSLGLRGGRDEQFF. As DNA, the CDR3 is TGTGCCGGCAGCTTAGGGCTCAGGGGGGGGAGGGATGAGCAGTTCTTC.

The V gene is TRBV5-1, the J gene TRBJ2-3, with D unresolved. The CDR3 is 15 amino acids. Trimming took off 2 bases at V and 0 bases at J, with 10 bases between the two ends. The V gene's germline CDR1 is SGHRS and CDR2 YFSETQ. The CDR3 sequence is CASSFDTSSTDTQYF. In DNA, the CDR3 is TGCGCCAGCAGCTTCGACACCAGCAGCACAGATACGCAGTATTTT.

This clonotype was picked up a small number of times. The chain is built from TRBV11-2 and TRBJ2-6; D gene uncertain. This CDR3 is 16 amino acids long. CDR1 and CDR2 from the germline V gene are SGHAT and FQNNGV. With 4 bases removed from V and 0 bases from J, the gap between germline ends came to 10 bases. The CDR3 bases are TGTGCCAGCAGCTACGGACCGATCTCTGGGGCCAACGTCCTGACTTTC. Translating gives CASSYGPISGANVLTF.

This chain links TRBV2 with TRBJ1-1, with a tentative D call TRBD1 (5 bases). Germline V gene lookup returns CDR1 SNHLY and CDR2 FYNNEI. The V gene lost 1 base and the J gene lost 1 base, with 10 bases spanning the gap. This CDR3 has 15 residues. The CDR3 region has the DNA TGTGCCAGCAGTGAAGTTCAGGGACCGAACACTGAAGCTTTCTTT. Translating gives CASSEVQGPNTEAFF.

This clonotype was observed a handful of times. The CDR3 DNA follows: TGCAGTGCTAGAGAGGGACGGCTCAATCAGCCCCAGCATTTT. It yields the protein CSAREGRLNQPQHF. The rearrangement uses TRBV20-1 and TRBJ1-5, with D possibly being TRBD1 (5 bases). The V end was cut by 0 bases, the J end by 3 bases, with 9 bases between. The germline V gene has CDR1 DFQATT and CDR2 SNEGSKA (reference sequence). The CDR3 has 14 residues.

On this clonotype: The germline gene is not matched at one end of the junction; a read error may be the cause. The CDR3 DNA reads as TGTGCCAGCAGCTTGGATGGGGTTACCTACAATGAGCAGTTCTTC. Translation: CASSLDGVTYNEQFF. This chain uses TRBV5-1 with TRBJ2-1; no definite D call. CDR3 length: 15 amino acids. Germline CDR1 SGHRS, CDR2 YFSETQ.